This T cell receptor (beta chain) was identified during a study of PD-1 blockade in classical Hodgkin lymphoma. All trial patients relapsed after autologous stem cell transplantation. The authors enriched CD8+ T cells from thawed PBMCs via magnetic negative selection. General study findings and limits: Healthy donors reportedly exceeded newly diagnosed patients in baseline TCR diversity.

About this clone itself: The antigen remains unidentified.

TCRdb's table, derived via immunoSEQ multiplex PCR, lists solely in-frame clones and lacks some. The sample holds more than 9,500 clones, around 82% seen once. Germline V gene data show CDR1 as LGHNA and CDR2 as YSLEER. This CDR3 region has 21 residues. V was cut by 0 bases and J by 8 bases, with 32 bases left in between. The gene calls are TRBV4-3 and TRBJ2-1, with D perhaps matching TRBD1 (6 bases). The receptor comes from a human donor with classical Hodgkin lymphoma. The sample was CD8+ T cells from blood, taken at baseline. DNA of the CDR3: TGCGCCAGCAGCCAAGAGGGGGCCCGGGACGCCCGTTCGAGGTTGGAGGATGAGCAGTTCTTC. This sequence encodes CASSQEGARDARSRLEDEQFF.